Below, 5 T cell receptor beta chains from the same sample are listed, as sequenced in a study of T cells in Graves' hyperthyroidism and ophthalmopathy. What was amplified from RNA transcripts were TCR beta CDR3 regions. The HTBI set primed first-round TCR CDR3 RT-PCR. TCRdb re-called the multiplex PCR reads with MiXCR, one entry per CDR3 protein. The sample lists 700,000 or so distinct CDR3 sequences, about 16% occurring once. Sequencing used blood. Receptor source: a man younger than 35 with Graves' hyperthyroidism.

This chain links TRBV4-1 with TRBJ1-2; 7 nucleotides align to TRBD1. This CDR3 region has 16 residues. V trimming: 0 bases; J trimming: 2 bases; junction bases outside the gene matches: 6. Germline CDR1 reads MGHRA; CDR2 reads YSYEKL. CDR3 sequence (DNA): TGCGCCAGCAGCCAAGATCCCCGGGACAGCAACTATGGCTACACCTTC. Encoded protein: CASSQDPRDSNYGYTF.

This clonotype appeared a few times. This chain joins TRBV24-1 and TRBJ2-1; unclear D gene. Germline V gene sequence: CDR1 KGHDR, CDR2 SFDVKD. With 8 bases removed from V and 0 bases from J, the gap between germline ends came to 16 bases. This CDR3 is built from 16 residues. The CDR3 bases are TGTGCCACCATAGATTGGGCGGCAATCTCCTACAATGAGCAGTTCTTC. This sequence encodes CATIDWAAISYNEQFF.

The rearrangement links TRBV6-2 or TRBV6-3 to TRBJ2-7; no firm D call. Germline CDR1 is MNHEY and CDR2 is SVGEGT. CDR3 length: 15 amino acids. Trimming took off 2 bases at V and 3 bases at J, with 14 bases between the two ends. The CDR3 sequence: CASSYSSAYLYEQYF. CDR3 DNA sequence: TGTGCCAGCAGTTACAGCAGCGCCTACCTCTACGAGCAGTACTTC.

This clonotype was observed a handful of times. The chain uses TRBV6-2 or TRBV6-3 and TRBJ2-1, with D perhaps matching TRBD1 (5 bases). The germline CDR1 and CDR2 sequences are MNHEY and SVGEGT. CDR3 size: 18 residues. V dropped 2 bases and J dropped 4 bases, with 21 bases sitting between them. In DNA form, the CDR3 reads TGTGCCAGCAGTTACCTCCTGCTTGTCCCCGACAGTTACAATGAGCAGTTCTTC. Translated: CASSYLLLVPDSYNEQFF.

There are many counts of this clonotype. The chain recombines TRBV6-1 with TRBJ2-3; D possibly uses TRBD1 or TRBD2 (7 bases each). From germline, CDR1 is MNHNS and CDR2 SASEGT. The CDR3 extends over 18 amino acids. Trimming cost V 0 bases and J 2 bases, with 18 bases left between them. The CDR3 bases are TGTGCCAGCAGTGAAGCGGGAGGGCGGGGACAGAACACAGATACGCAGTATTTT. Translation: CASSEAGGRGQNTDTQYF.